This TCR beta chain was sequenced for a study of blood T cell repertoires in COVID-19. Study as a whole: There were acute and convalescent COVID-19 samples, and they came from the United States, Italy and Spain.

Sequencing used immunoSEQ multiplex PCR; TCRdb keeps in-frame clones, though not all of them. This table holds more than 200,000 clones, almost 90% found once. In germline, CDR1 is MNHEY, CDR2 SVGAGI. The CDR3 length is 14 residues. Trimming removed 6 bases at V and 1 base at J, with 10 bases between. V and J are TRBV6-5 and TRBJ1-5; D uncertain. This receptor was identified in a man older than 75 with acute or convalescent COVID-19. Source material: peripheral blood. The CDR3 region is CASRFRGSNQPQHF. In nucleotides, the CDR3 is TGTGCCAGCAGGTTCAGAGGGAGCAATCAGCCCCAGCATTTT.